What follows describes a single T cell receptor beta chain. Antigen specificity is unknown. Data came from immunoSEQ multiplex PCR; TCRdb stores just in-frame clones and leaves some out. The sample carries some 59,000 clones, 71% recorded once. Germline V gene sequence: CDR1 MNHEY, CDR2 SMNVEV (reference sequence). Losses at the gene ends were 2 bases for V and 4 bases for J; bases not matched to a gene: 3. The CDR3 is made up of 14 amino acids. The data are from a study of T cell clones after liver transplantation. Study-level findings and limits: A significant post-transplant drop in circulating graft-donor-reactive CD4 TCRbeta sequences occurred in most of the 8 subjects. These preliminary findings come from unstandardized post-transplant sampling times. The donor-reactive repertoire was only partly measurable in a couple of subjects, lacking donor cells.

The sequence derives from a human donor who received a liver transplant. This chain links TRBV27 with TRBJ1-1; 8 bases are a match to TRBD1. This sample comprised CD4+ T cells from blood, obtained before liver transplant. The CDR3 sequence is CASSLGQGGTEAFF. CDR3 nucleotides: TGTGCCAGCAGTTTAGGACAGGGAGGCACTGAAGCTTTCTTT.